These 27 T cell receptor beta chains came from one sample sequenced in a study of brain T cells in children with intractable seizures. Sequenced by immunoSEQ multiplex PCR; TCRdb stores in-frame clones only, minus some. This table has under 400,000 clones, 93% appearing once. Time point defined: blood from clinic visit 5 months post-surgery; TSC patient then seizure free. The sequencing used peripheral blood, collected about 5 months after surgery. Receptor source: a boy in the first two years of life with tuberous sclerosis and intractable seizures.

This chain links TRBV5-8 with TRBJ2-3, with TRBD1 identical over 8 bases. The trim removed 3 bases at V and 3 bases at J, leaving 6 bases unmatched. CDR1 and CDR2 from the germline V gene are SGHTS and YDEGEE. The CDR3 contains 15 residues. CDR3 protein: CASSYGQGGTDTQYF. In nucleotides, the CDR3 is TGTGCCAGCAGCTATGGACAGGGAGGTACAGATACGCAGTATTTT. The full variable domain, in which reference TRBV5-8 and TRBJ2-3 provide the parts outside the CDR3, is EAGVTQSPTHLIKTRGQQATLRCSPISGHTSVYWYQQALGLGLQFLLWYDEGEERNRGNFPPRFSGRQFPNYSSELNVNALELEDSALYLCASSYGQGGTDTQYFGPGTRLTVL.

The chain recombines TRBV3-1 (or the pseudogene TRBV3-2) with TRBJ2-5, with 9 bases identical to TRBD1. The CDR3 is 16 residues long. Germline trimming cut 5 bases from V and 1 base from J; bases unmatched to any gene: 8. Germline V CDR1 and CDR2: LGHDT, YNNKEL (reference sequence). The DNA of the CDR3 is TGTGCCAGCAGCACGGGGACAGGGTTCGTCCAAGAGACCCAGTACTTC. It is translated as CASSTGTGFVQETQYF.

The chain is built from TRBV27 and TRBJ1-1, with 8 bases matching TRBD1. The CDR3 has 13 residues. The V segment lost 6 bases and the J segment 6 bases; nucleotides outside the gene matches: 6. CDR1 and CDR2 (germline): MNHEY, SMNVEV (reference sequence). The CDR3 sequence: CASRPTGGPEAFF. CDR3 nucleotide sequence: TGTGCCAGCAGACCTACAGGGGGGCCTGAAGCTTTCTTT.

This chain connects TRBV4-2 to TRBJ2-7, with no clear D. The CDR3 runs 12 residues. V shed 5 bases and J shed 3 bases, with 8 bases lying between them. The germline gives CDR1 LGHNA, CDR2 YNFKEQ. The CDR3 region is CASSDLSYEQYF. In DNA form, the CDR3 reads TGTGCCAGCAGCGATCTCAGCTACGAGCAGTACTTC.

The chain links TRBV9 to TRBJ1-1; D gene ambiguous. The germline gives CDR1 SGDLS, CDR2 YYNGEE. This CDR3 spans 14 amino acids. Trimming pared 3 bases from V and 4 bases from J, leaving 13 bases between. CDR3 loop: CASSGNTVGTEAFF. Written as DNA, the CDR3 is TGTGCCAGCAGCGGAAATACGGTGGGCACTGAAGCTTTCTTT.

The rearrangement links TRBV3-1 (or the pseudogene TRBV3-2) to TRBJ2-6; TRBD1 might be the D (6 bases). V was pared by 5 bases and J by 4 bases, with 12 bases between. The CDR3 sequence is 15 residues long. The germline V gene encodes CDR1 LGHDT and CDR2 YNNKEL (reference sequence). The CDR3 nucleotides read TGTGCCAGCAGCACTACAGGGCTAGGGGCCAACGTCCTGACTTTC. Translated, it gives CASSTTGLGANVLTF.

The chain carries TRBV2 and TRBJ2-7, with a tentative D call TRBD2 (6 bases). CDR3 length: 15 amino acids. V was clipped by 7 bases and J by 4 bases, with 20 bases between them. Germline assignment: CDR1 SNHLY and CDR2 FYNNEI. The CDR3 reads CASMSSAGRGYEQYF. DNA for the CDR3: TGTGCCAGCATGTCGTCAGCGGGCCGGGGATACGAGCAGTACTTC.

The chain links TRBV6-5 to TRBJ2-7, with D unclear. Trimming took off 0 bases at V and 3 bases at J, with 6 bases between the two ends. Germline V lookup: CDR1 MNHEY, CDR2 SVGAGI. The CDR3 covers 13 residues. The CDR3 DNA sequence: TGTGCCAGCAGTTACTCACTCAGCTACGAGCAGTACTTC. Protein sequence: CASSYSLSYEQYF.

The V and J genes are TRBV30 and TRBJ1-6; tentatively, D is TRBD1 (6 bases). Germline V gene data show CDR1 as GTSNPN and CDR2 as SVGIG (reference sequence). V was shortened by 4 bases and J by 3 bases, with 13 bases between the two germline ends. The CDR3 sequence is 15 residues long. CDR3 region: CAWKGVKNYNSPLHF. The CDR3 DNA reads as TGTGCCTGGAAGGGGGTGAAAAACTATAATTCACCCCTCCACTTT.

The CDR3 here is CASSLEASGGGADTQYF. In DNA form, the CDR3 reads TGCGCCAGCAGCTTGGAGGCTAGCGGGGGGGGTGCAGATACGCAGTATTTT. The V gene is TRBV5-1, the J gene TRBJ2-3; 12 nucleotides agree with TRBD2. Trimming cost V 0 bases and J 4 bases; bases outside gene matches: 6. The germline CDR1 and CDR2 sequences are SGHRS and YFSETQ. This CDR3 is 17 amino acids long.

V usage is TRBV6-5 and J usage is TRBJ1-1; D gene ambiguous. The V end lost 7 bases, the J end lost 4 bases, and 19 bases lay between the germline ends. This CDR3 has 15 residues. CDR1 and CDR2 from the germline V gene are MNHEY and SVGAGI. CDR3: CASTTLGWEGTEAFF. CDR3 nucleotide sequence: TGTGCCAGCACCACCTTGGGATGGGAGGGCACTGAAGCTTTCTTT.

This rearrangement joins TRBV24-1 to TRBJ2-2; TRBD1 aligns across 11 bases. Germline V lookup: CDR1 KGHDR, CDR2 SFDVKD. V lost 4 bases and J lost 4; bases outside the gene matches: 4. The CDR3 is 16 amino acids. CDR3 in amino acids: CATSDPGQGVTGELFF. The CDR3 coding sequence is TGTGCCACCAGTGACCCGGGACAGGGGGTCACCGGGGAGCTGTTTTTT.

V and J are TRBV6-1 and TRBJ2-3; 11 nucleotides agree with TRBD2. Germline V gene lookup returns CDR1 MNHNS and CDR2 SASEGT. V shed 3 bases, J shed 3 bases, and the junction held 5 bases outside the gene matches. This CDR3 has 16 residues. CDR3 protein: CASSDWASGGTDTQYF. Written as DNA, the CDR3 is TGTGCCAGCAGTGACTGGGCTAGCGGGGGGACAGATACGCAGTATTTT.

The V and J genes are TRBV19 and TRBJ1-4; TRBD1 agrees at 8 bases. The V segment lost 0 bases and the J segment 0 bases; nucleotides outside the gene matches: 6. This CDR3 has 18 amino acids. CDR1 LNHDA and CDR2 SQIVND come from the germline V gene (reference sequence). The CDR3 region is CASSIDYRGYTTNEKLFF. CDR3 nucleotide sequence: TGTGCCAGTAGTATAGATTACAGGGGGTACACAACTAATGAAAAACTGTTTTTT.

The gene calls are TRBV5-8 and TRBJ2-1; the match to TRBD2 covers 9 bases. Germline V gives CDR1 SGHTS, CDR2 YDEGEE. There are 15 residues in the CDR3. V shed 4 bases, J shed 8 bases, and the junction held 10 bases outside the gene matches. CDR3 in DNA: TGTGCCAGCAGCCTTATAGCGGGAGCTTCGGATGAGCAGTTCTTC. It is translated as CASSLIAGASDEQFF.

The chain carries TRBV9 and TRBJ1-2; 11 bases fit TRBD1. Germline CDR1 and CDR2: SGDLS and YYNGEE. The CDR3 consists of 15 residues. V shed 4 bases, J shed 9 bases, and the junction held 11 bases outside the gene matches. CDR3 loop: CASSPGQGAMMRYTF. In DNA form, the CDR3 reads TGTGCCAGCAGCCCCGGACAGGGGGCGATGATGCGCTACACCTTC.

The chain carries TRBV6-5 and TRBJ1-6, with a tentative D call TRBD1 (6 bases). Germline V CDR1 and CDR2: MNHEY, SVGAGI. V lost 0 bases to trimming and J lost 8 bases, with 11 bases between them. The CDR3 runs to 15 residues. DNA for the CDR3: TGTGCCAGCAGTTACTCGTACAGGGCTGATTCACCCCTCCACTTT. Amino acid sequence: CASSYSYRADSPLHF.

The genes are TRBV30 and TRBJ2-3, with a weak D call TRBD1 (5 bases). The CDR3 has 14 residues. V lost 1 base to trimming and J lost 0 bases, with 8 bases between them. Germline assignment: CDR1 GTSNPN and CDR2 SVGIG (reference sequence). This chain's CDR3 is CAWSDRFSTDTQYF. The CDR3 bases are TGTGCCTGGAGTGACAGGTTTAGCACAGATACGCAGTATTTT.

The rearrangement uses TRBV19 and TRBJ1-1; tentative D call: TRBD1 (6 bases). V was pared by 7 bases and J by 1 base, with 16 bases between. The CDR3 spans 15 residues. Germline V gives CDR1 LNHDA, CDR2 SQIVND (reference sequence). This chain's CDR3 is CASIRIIRGNTEAFF. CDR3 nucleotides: TGTGCCAGTATTCGGATCATCAGGGGGAACACTGAAGCTTTCTTT.

For the CDR3, the DNA is TGTGCCAGCAGCTTAGCGGGAGCCAAAAACATTCAGTACTTC. Protein sequence: CASSLAGAKNIQYF. This chain connects TRBV5-4 to TRBJ2-4, with a possible D match to TRBD2 (6 bases). This CDR3 is 14 amino acids long. With 2 bases removed from V and 0 bases from J, the gap between germline ends came to 6 bases. CDR1 is SGHNT, CDR2 YYREEE, per germline (reference sequence).

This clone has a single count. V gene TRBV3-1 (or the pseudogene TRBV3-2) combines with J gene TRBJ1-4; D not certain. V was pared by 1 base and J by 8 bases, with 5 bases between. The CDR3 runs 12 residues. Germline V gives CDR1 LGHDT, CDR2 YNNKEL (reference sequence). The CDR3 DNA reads TGTGCCAGCAGCCAAGCGGGGGAAAAACTGTTTTTT. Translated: CASSQAGEKLFF.

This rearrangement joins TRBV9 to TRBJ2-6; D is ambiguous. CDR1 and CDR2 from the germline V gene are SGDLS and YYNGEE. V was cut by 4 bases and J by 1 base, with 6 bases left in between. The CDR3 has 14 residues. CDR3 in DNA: TGTGCCAGCAGCTCACTATCTGGGGCCAACGTCCTGACTTTC. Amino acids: CASSSLSGANVLTF.

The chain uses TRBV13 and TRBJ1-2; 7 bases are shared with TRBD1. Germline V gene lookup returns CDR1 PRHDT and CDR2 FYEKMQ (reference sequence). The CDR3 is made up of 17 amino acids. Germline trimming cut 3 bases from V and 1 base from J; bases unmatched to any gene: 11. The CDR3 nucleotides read TGTGCCAGCAGCTTCAACCGACAGGGAGAGCGTAACTATGGCTACACCTTC. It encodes CASSFNRQGERNYGYTF. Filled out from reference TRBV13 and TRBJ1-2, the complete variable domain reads AAGVIQSPRHLIKEKRETATLKCYPIPRHDTVYWYQQGPGQDPQFLISFYEKMQSDKGSIPDRFSAQQFSDYHSELNMSSLELGDSALYFCASSFNRQGERNYGYTFGSGTRLTVV.

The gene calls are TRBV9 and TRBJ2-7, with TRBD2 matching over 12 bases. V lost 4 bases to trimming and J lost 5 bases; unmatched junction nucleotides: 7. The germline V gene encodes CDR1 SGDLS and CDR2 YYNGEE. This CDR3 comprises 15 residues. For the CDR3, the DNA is TGTGCCAGCAGCTTGACTAGCGGGAGCCGCCACGAGCAGTACTTC. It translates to CASSLTSGSRHEQYF.

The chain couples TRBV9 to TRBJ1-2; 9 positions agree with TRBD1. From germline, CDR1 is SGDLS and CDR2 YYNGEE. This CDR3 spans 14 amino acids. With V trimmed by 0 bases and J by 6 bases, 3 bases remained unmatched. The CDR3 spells CASSVGDRENGYTF. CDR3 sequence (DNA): TGTGCCAGCAGCGTAGGGGACAGGGAGAATGGCTACACCTTC.

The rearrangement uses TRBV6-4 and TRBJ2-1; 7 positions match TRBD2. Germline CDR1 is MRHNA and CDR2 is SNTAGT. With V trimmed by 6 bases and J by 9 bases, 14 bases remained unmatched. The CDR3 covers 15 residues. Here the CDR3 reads CASSDGTTRRSEQFF. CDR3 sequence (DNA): TGTGCCAGCAGCGATGGGACTACCCGACGGAGTGAGCAGTTCTTC.

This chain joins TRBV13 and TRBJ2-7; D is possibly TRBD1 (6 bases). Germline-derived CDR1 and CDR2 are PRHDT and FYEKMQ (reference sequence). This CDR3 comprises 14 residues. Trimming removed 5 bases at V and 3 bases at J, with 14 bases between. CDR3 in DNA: TGTGCCAGCAGCCCCACGACAGGAAACTACGAGCAGTACTTC. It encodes CASSPTTGNYEQYF.